The clone carrying this T cell receptor beta chain was recorded a few times. This entry is derived from a study of patients and donors after allogeneic stem cell transplantation. TCRdb analysed the RT-PCR reads with MiXCR anew, one entry per CDR3 protein. In the table there are over 65,000 distinct CDR3 sequences, about 30% of which are singletons. Trimming pared 3 bases from V and 5 bases from J, leaving 4 bases between. The germline gives CDR1 SGHNT, CDR2 YENEEA. The CDR3 spans 11 residues. The chain couples TRBV11-3 to TRBJ1-1; D is undetermined. This clonotype originated in a human donor who was either an allogeneic HSCT recipient or a stem cell or donor lymphocyte infusion donor (not recorded which). It is not recorded whose cells these are; they may come from a transplant donor. The sequenced sample was blood, either unsorted or a sorted T cell fraction (not recorded which). This CDR3 is CASSLETEAFF. The CDR3 DNA sequence: TGTGCCAGCAGCTTGGAAACTGAAGCTTTCTTT.